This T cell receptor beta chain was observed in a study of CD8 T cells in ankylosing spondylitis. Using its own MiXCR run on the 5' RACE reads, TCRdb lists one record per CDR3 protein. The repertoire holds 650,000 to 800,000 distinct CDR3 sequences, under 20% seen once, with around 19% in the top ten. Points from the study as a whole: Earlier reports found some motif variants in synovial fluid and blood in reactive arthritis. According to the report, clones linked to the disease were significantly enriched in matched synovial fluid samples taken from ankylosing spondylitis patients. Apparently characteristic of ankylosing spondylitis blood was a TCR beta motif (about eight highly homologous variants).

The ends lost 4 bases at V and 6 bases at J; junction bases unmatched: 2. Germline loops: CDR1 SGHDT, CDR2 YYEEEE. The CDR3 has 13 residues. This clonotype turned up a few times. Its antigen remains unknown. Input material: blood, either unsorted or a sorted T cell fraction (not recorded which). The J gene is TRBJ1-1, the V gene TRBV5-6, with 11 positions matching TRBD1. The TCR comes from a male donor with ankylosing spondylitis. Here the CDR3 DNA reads TGTGCCAGCAGCAAGGGACAGGGGGCTGAAGCTTTCTTT. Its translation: CASSKGQGAEAFF. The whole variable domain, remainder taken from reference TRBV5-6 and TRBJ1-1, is DAGVTQSPTHLIKTRGQQVTLRCSPKSGHDTVSWYQQALGQGPQFIFQYYEEEERQRGNFPDRFSGHQFPNYSSELNVNALLLGDSALYLCASSKGQGAEAFFGQGTRLTVV.